This is a list of T cell receptor beta chains from one sample in a study of beta chain features in type 1 diabetes. The table came from immunoSEQ multiplex PCR; TCRdb's copy has only in-frame clones and leaves some out. The sample records approximately 730,000 clones, about an eighth being singletons. Sequencing was performed on naive CD4+ T cells from blood. The receptors stem from a man aged 18 to 30 with type 1 diabetes. The conserved cysteine and the conserved F or W are not part of the CDR3 here.

SVVRGSNYGYT | TRBV29-1
ASSEGTGASEAF | TRBV5-6
ATSRDNSGGQPQH | TRBV15
AWSVIGTSYEQY | TRBV30
ASSPDVRVNTEAF | TRBV4-1
ASSEGTGGFYEQY | TRBV6-1
ASSAGGLSYNEQF | TRBV5-4
ASSFLEKEGEAF | TRBV5-1
ASSQGQSQETQY | TRBV4-1
ASSSTGETYNEQF | TRBV5-1
ASSFASDYEQY | TRBV7-2
ASSLGAGSSYNEQF | TRBV7-7
ASRAGIYNSPLH | TRBV27
ASAGLSEQY | TRBV23-1
ASSEFDRLTNEKLF | TRBV2
ASSLGTVPTTDTQY | TRBV13
ASSIGTGELF | TRBV19
ASSLAGETKNIQY | TRBV7-9
ASSLGGLPYEEQY | TRBV7-9
ASSRQGVDGYT | TRBV6-5
ASSGQAWETQY | TRBV6-1
ATRVSGGNTIY | TRBV15
ASSAHGTEGQPQH | TRBV7-2
AWTASGNTIY | TRBV30
ASSLNRVDTEAF | TRBV5-1
SVEDMNTEAF | TRBV29-1
ASSRTGNTEAF | TRBV18
ASSSQGNTEAF | TRBV18
ASSPGTRVQY | TRBV28
ASSYSYGLGTGELF | TRBV6-5
ASSLTVNTEAF | TRBV5-6
ASSRDFAAF | TRBV4-2
ASSTYTSTDLNHEQY | TRBV28
ASSFSGQSASTNEKLF | TRBV5-8
ASSLHRGRDTGELF | TRBV7-9
ASSPDRKTTDTQY | TRBV5-1
ASSFYTSGGSVYEQY | TRBV7-2
AWSLVTDTQY | TRBV30
AWSLGAYEKLF | TRBV30
ASSLDRVDTEAF | TRBV11-2
ASSKEHAGLYGYT | TRBV21-1
ASSLGGLKETQY | TRBV5-1
AWRSIAGSLGEKLF | TRBV30
ASSVVPQSRQSSTDTQY | TRBV9
ASNRGGPSGNTIY | TRBV6-6
ASSKWTGNSPLH | TRBV14
ASSPGTGVTGYT | TRBV7-3
ASSMGTRLRETQY | TRBV19
ASSPYRAFYGYT | TRBV6-6
ASSGSLDGGQF | TRBV19
ASGHPPATETQY | TRBV6-1